This entry lists 26 T cell receptor beta chains sequenced from one sample in a study of OX40 agonist ivuxolimab in advanced cancers. Only in-frame clones appear in the TCRdb table, and some are missing; sequencing was by immunoSEQ multiplex PCR. In the table there are 95,000 to 100,000 clones, around 85% of which are singletons. Sequenced here: CD4+ or CD8+ T cells sorted from blood, sampled in a trial of the OX40 agonist ivuxolimab. The receptors here all came from an adult with an advanced solid tumor such as melanoma, head and neck, liver or kidney cancer.

In its sample, this clone was seen a few times. Distinct nucleotide sequences in the sample also encode this CDR3. The chain couples TRBV4-1 to TRBJ2-3; D ambiguous. The germline V gene encodes CDR1 MGHRA and CDR2 YSYEKL. The CDR3 runs 13 residues. V was pared by 4 bases and J by 2 bases, with 7 bases between. The CDR3 loop is CASSRAITDTQYF. The CDR3 region has the DNA TGCGCCAGCAGCCGAGCGATCACAGATACGCAGTATTTT.

This chain links TRBV6-1 with TRBJ1-4; 7 positions match TRBD1. CDR3 length: 14 amino acids. With V trimmed by 3 bases and J by 5 bases, 3 bases remained unmatched. Germline V gene data show CDR1 as MNHNS and CDR2 as SASEGT. CDR3 coding DNA: TGTGCCAGCAGTGACAGGGGGAGAAATGAAAAACTGTTTTTT. Its translation: CASSDRGRNEKLFF.

This rearrangement joins TRBV28 to TRBJ2-2; 7 bases fit TRBD2. The V gene's germline CDR1 is MDHEN and CDR2 SYDVKM. After removal of 5 bases from V and 4 bases from J, the junction contained 7 bases not matched to a gene. This CDR3 has 15 amino acids. CDR3 sequence (DNA): TGTGCCAGCAGTCTGGGGGGGGTTCGCACCGGGGAGCTGTTTTTT. This gives the protein CASSLGGVRTGELFF.

The sample holds a few counts of this clone. This chain uses TRBV7-6 with TRBJ1-5; 7 bases match TRBD1. CDR1 and CDR2 (germline): SGHVS, FNYEAQ. J gave up 6 bases and V 5 bases, and 10 bases lay outside the gene matches. This CDR3 is built from 15 residues. CDR3 in amino acids: CASSEARGVSQPQHF. In nucleotides, the CDR3 is TGTGCCAGCAGCGAAGCCAGGGGGGTGAGTCAGCCCCAGCATTTT.

This clone was found once. The V and J genes are TRBV18 and TRBJ2-5; TRBD2 agrees at 11 bases. The CDR3 has 15 amino acids. Germline assignment: CDR1 KGHSH and CDR2 LQKENI. After removal of 3 bases from V and 8 bases from J, the junction contained 8 bases not matched to a gene. In nucleotides, the CDR3 is TGTGCCAGCTCACCGGGGACTAGCGGTGCGGATACCCAGTACTTC. It is translated as CASSPGTSGADTQYF.

The chain recombines TRBV5-1 with TRBJ1-3; TRBD1 agrees at 7 bases. CDR1 and CDR2 from the germline V gene are SGHRS and YFSETQ. The length of the CDR3 is 15 residues. Trimming at V came to 3 bases and at J to 8 bases, leaving 11 bases not matched to a gene. CDR3 coding DNA: TGCGCCAGCAGCTACGGACAGGCGGGGGGCGACACCATATATTTT. It encodes CASSYGQAGGDTIYF.

This clone was detected only once. The CDR3 reads CASSLVIGYSNSPLHF. The CDR3 DNA sequence: TGTGCCAGCAGCTTAGTTATAGGGTATTCAAATTCACCCCTCCACTTT. The J gene is TRBJ1-6, the V gene TRBV7-8, with D unclear. V lost 1 base to trimming and J lost 7 bases, with 14 bases between them. Per germline, CDR1 SGHVS and CDR2 FQNEAQ. CDR3 length equals 16 residues.

The chain has TRBV11-2 and TRBJ2-7, with TRBD1 as a possible D gene (5 bases). Looked up from germline, CDR1 is SGHAT and CDR2 is FQNNGV. This CDR3 comprises 16 residues. Trimming took off 4 bases at V and 9 bases at J, with 25 bases between the two ends. The CDR3 is CASSWGNPSSGPVQYF. The CDR3 DNA reads as TGTGCCAGCAGCTGGGGCAACCCGTCCTCAGGGCCGGTGCAGTACTTC.

This clone was seen more than once but under ten times. The chain employs TRBV14 and TRBJ1-2, with unresolved D. V lost 0 bases to trimming and J lost 5 bases, with 7 bases between them. The CDR3 is 13 residues long. The germline V gene has CDR1 SGHDN and CDR2 FVKESK. The CDR3 region is CASSQDFQYGYTF. CDR3 DNA sequence: TGTGCCAGCAGCCAAGATTTCCAGTATGGCTACACCTTC.

This clone was detected only a few times. V gene TRBV27 combines with J gene TRBJ2-5; D gene unclear. The CDR3 is made up of 14 amino acids. The V and J ends lost 4 bases and 6 bases respectively, with 15 bases between them. Looked up from germline, CDR1 is MNHEY and CDR2 is SMNVEV (reference sequence). Written as DNA, the CDR3 is TGTGCCAGCAGTTCGAAGAGGAGTCGGAAGACCCAGTACTTC. Protein product: CASSSKRSRKTQYF.

The CDR3 DNA reads as TGTGCCGGTCGTACCTTAGACGGAGAGACCCAGTACTTC. It encodes CAGRTLDGETQYF. This chain links TRBV19 with TRBJ2-5; D not certain. Trimming removed 11 bases from V and 4 bases from J, with 17 bases in between. The CDR3 spans 13 residues. Per the germline V gene, CDR1 is LNHDA and CDR2 is SQIVND (reference sequence).

The CDR3 DNA reads TGTGCCAGCAGCACCGTAGCGGGGGGGCCGGGCGAGACCCAGTACTTC. Residues: CASSTVAGGPGETQYF. The chain carries TRBV9 and TRBJ2-5, with 11 bases lining up with TRBD2. Losses at the gene ends were 4 bases for V and 5 bases for J; bases not matched to a gene: 10. The germline V gene has CDR1 SGDLS and CDR2 YYNGEE. CDR3 length: 16 residues.

CDR3 DNA sequence: TGTGCCAGCAGCAGCCAAGGGTTTTCCTACAATGAGCAGTTCTTC. Amino acid sequence: CASSSQGFSYNEQFF. The V gene is TRBV7-3, the J gene TRBJ2-1; D is unclear. Trimming cost V 5 bases and J 1 base, with 12 bases left between them. Germline CDR1 SGHTA, CDR2 FQGTGA. The length of the CDR3 is 15 residues.

The rearrangement joins TRBV4-1 to TRBJ2-5, with 11 bases lining up with TRBD1. The DNA end is a closer match to TRBJ2-7, so the J assignment may be wrong. Germline CDR1 MGHRA, CDR2 YSYEKL. The CDR3 extends over 18 amino acids. CDR3 protein: CASSQEGQGAYLSYEQYF. The CDR3 DNA reads as TGCGCCAGCAGCCAAGAAGGACAGGGGGCCTATCTCTCCTACGAGCAGTACTTC.

This sequence joins TRBV23-1 and TRBJ1-6; no firm D call. TRBV23-1 counts as an open reading frame of uncertain function. The length of the CDR3 is 14 residues. V shed 1 base and J shed 10 bases, with 11 bases lying between them. CDR3 residues: CASSQCPPGSPLHF. The CDR3 DNA sequence: TGCGCCAGCAGTCAATGCCCCCCTGGGTCACCCCTCCACTTT.

The gene calls are TRBV28 and TRBJ2-3, with 7 bases matching TRBD1. Germline loops: CDR1 MDHEN, CDR2 SYDVKM. V lost 6 bases to trimming and J lost 3 bases; unmatched junction nucleotides: 6. CDR3 length equals 14 residues. CDR3: CASSRPTGTDTQYF. CDR3 DNA: TGTGCCAGCAGCCGCCCGACAGGGACAGATACGCAGTATTTT.

This clone was recorded once. The chain recombines TRBV29-1 with TRBJ1-5; 7 nucleotides agree with TRBD1. The CDR3 runs to 13 residues. J lost 3 bases, V lost 7 bases, and 6 bases had no gene match. CDR1 and CDR2 (germline): SQVTM, ANQGSEA. The CDR3 coding sequence is TGCAGCGCCAAGACAGGGAACAATCAGCCCCAGCATTTT. It codes for CSAKTGNNQPQHF.

The chain has TRBV5-5 and TRBJ1-3, with D possibly matching TRBD1 (6 bases). With 4 bases removed from V and 1 base from J, the gap between germline ends came to 9 bases. This CDR3 is built from 14 residues. The germline gives CDR1 SGHKS, CDR2 YYEKEE (reference sequence). The CDR3 protein is CASSRTVSGNTIYF. CDR3 in DNA: TGTGCCAGCAGCAGGACAGTTTCTGGAAACACCATATATTTT.

This clone was seen just once. The J gene is TRBJ1-5, the V gene TRBV2, with a weak D call TRBD1 (6 bases). V gave up 5 bases and J gave up 7 bases, with 9 bases separating them. The CDR3 covers 12 residues. In germline, CDR1 is SNHLY, CDR2 FYNNEI. CDR3 protein: CASSTGTQPQHF. The CDR3 DNA reads TGTGCCAGCAGTACAGGGACCCAGCCCCAGCATTTT.

The chain links TRBV5-1 to TRBJ1-1; D is unclear. CDR1 and CDR2 (germline): SGHRS, YFSETQ. V shed 0 bases and J shed 1 base, with 10 bases lying between them. The CDR3 is 15 amino acids. CDR3 protein: CASSLAPTENTEAFF. In nucleotides, the CDR3 is TGCGCCAGCAGCTTGGCCCCGACGGAGAACACTGAAGCTTTCTTT.

The chain uses TRBV7-9 and TRBJ1-5; D remains unclear. V was cut by 6 bases and J by 9 bases, with 15 bases left in between. The CDR3 contains 13 residues. In germline, CDR1 is SEHNR, CDR2 FQNEAQ (reference sequence). For the CDR3, the DNA is TGTGCCAGCAGACGCGATCCGGGAGGGCCCCAGCATTTT. Protein product: CASRRDPGGPQHF.

This rearrangement joins TRBV7-9 to TRBJ1-1, with 11 bases identical to TRBD1. The CDR3 totals 13 residues. V was pared by 4 bases and J by 6 bases, with 1 base of the junction left unmatched. Germline CDR1 is SEHNR and CDR2 is FQNEAQ (reference sequence). CDR3 residues: CASSWTGGAEAFF. As DNA, the CDR3 is TGTGCCAGCAGCTGGACAGGGGGCGCTGAAGCTTTCTTT.

The V and J genes are TRBV11-3 and TRBJ2-7; 8 nucleotides agree with TRBD2. Germline loops: CDR1 SGHNT, CDR2 YENEEA. This CDR3 is built from 19 residues. V lost 0 bases to trimming and J lost 5 bases; unmatched junction nucleotides: 18. CDR3 amino acids: CASSLEATLPSGRKDEQYF. The CDR3 bases are TGTGCCAGCAGCTTAGAAGCCACACTCCCAAGCGGGAGAAAGGACGAGCAGTACTTC. The entire variable domain, with the rest obtained from reference TRBV11-3 and TRBJ2-7, is as follows: EAGVVQSPRYKIIEKKQPVAFWCNPISGHNTLYWYLQNLGQGPELLIRYENEEAVDDSQLPKDRFSAERLKGVDSTLKIQPAELGDSAVYLCASSLEATLPSGRKDEQYFGPGTRLTVT.

V is TRBV2 and J is TRBJ1-5, with 8 nucleotides matching TRBD1. This CDR3 region has 14 residues. V shed 6 bases and J 9 bases; nucleotides not matched to a gene: 10. Germline CDR1 reads SNHLY; CDR2 reads FYNNEI. The CDR3 coding sequence is TGTGCCAGCAGGGAGACAGGGGCCTCGGGGCCCCAGCATTTT. Encoded protein: CASRETGASGPQHF.

This sequence joins TRBV4-1 and TRBJ2-7; 10 bases line up with TRBD1. The CDR3 has 15 amino acids. Trimming cost V 4 bases and J 4 bases; bases outside gene matches: 7. Germline CDR1 and CDR2: MGHRA and YSYEKL. CDR3 sequence: CASSPRRDRGYEQYF. CDR3 bases: TGCGCCAGCAGCCCCCGCCGGGACAGGGGATACGAGCAGTACTTC.

J is TRBJ2-5 and V is TRBV28; D is perhaps TRBD1 or TRBD2 (6 bases each). Between the trimmed V and J ends, which lost 5 bases and 7 bases, there was a span of 14 bases. The CDR3 consists of 13 residues. The germline V gene has CDR1 MDHEN and CDR2 SYDVKM. The CDR3 bases are TGTGCCAGCAGTCGAGGGGGGTCCGGGACCCAGTACTTC. Translated: CASSRGGSGTQYF.